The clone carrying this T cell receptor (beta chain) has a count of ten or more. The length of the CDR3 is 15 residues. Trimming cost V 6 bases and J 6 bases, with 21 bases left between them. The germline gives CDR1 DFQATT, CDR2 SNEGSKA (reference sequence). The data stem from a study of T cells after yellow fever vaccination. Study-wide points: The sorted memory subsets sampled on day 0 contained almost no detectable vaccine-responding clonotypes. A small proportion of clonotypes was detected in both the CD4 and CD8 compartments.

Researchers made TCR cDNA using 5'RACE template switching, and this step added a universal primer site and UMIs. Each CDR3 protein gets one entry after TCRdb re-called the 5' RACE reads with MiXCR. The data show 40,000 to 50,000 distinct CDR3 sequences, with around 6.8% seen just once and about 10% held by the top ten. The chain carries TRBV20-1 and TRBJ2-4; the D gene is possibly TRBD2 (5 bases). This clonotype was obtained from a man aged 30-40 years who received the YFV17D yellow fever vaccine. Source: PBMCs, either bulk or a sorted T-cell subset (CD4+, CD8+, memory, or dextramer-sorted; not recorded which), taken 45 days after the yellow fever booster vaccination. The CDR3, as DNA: TGCAGTGCGAGCGGATGGGAAGCCGACGTAAACATTCAGTACTTC. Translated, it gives CSASGWEADVNIQYF.